This T cell receptor beta chain came from a study of spatial heterogeneity in lung cancer. Whole-study results and caveats: Whereas they appeared in blood less at follow-up, ubiquitous expanded tumor TCRs appeared there more at resection.

A word on this clonotype: As yet, its antigen is unknown.

Time point denoted: blood at routine non-recurrence follow-up after resection. The authors sequenced whole RNA from tumor, nontumor lung or frozen PBMC without sorting. J gave up 8 bases and V 8 bases, and 10 bases lay outside the gene matches. The CDR3 runs 13 residues. Germline values: CDR1 SNHLY, CDR2 FYNNEI. TCRdb reanalysed the 5' RACE reads using MiXCR and keeps one entry per CDR3 protein. The profile covers about 47,000 distinct CDR3 sequences, with under 8% appearing a single time and around 33% taken by the ten largest. The sequencing here drew on PBMCs, taken at follow-up. This receptor was taken from a female donor with early-stage non-small cell lung cancer. The gene calls are TRBV2 and TRBJ1-1; the match to TRBD1 covers 8 bases. The CDR3 region is CASEPQGTGEAFF. CDR3 in DNA: TGTGCCAGCGAGCCCCAGGGGACAGGAGAAGCTTTCTTT.